These T cell receptor beta chains were read from a single sample in a study of T cell responses to AZD1222 COVID-19 vaccine. The data were produced by immunoSEQ multiplex PCR, yet TCRdb's version contains in-frame clones alone and is incomplete. The repertoire includes tens of thousands of clones, 80% of them detected once, and around 20% sits in the top ten. The source was peripheral blood, collected on day 0 of AZD1222 vaccination. The receptors come from an adult in good health. CDR3s include the opening cysteine and the closing phenylalanine or tryptophan. D genes are given only for firm matches. The listing skips clone size in some rows; elsewhere it reads once, few, many or a size class.

TRBJ2-1 | TRBV7-9 | . | . | CASSPWVGGSSYNEQFF | TGTGCCAGCAGCCCATGGGTGGGCGGAAGCTCCTACAATGAGCAGTTCTTC
TRBJ2-5 | TRBV10-2 | . | . | CASKEGVETQYF | TGCGCCAGCAAGGAGGGAGTAGAGACCCAGTACTTC
TRBJ1-6 | TRBV6-4 | . | TRBD1 | CASSDSSGGRSPLHF | TGTGCCAGCAGTGACTCGTCAGGGGGACGTTCACCCCTCCACTTT
TRBJ1-6 | TRBV4-1 | . | TRBD1 | CASSQEGGSSYNSPLHF | TGCGCCAGCAGCCAAGAAGGGGGCAGCTCTTATAATTCACCCCTCCACTTT
TRBJ2-3 | TRBV5-4 | . | . | CASSLTGGYTDTQYF | TGTGCCAGCAGCCTAACCGGGGGTTACACAGATACGCAGTATTTT
TRBJ2-2 | TRBV20-1 | . | . | CSAPLDGELFF | TGCAGTGCACCACTAGACGGGGAGCTGTTTTTT
TRBJ1-5 | TRBV7-8 | . | . | CASSPLPGIGNQPQHF | TGTGCCAGCAGCCCGCTTCCAGGGATTGGCAATCAGCCCCAGCATTTT
TRBJ2-2 | TRBV18 | once | . | CASSPRQMGTGELFF | TGTGCCAGCTCCCCACGTCAAATGGGGACCGGGGAGCTGTTTTTT
TRBJ1-1 | TRBV4-2 | . | . | CASSQEEGRNTEAFF | TGTGCCAGCAGCCAAGAAGAGGGCAGGAACACTGAAGCTTTCTTT
TRBJ2-5 | TRBV4-1 | few | . | CASSQEGTGGQETQYF | TGCGCCAGCAGCCAAGAGGGAACAGGCGGACAAGAGACCCAGTACTTC
TRBJ1-3 | TRBV18 | . | . | CASSPKQSDSSGNTIYF | TGTGCCAGCTCACCCAAGCAGAGCGACTCCTCTGGAAACACCATATATTTT
TRBJ2-7 | TRBV5-8 | . | TRBD2 | CASSFSGVSAYEQYF | TGTGCCAGCAGCTTTAGCGGGGTATCCGCCTACGAGCAGTACTTC
TRBJ2-5 | TRBV18 | . | TRBD1 | CASSKGAQETQYF | TGTGCCAGCTCAAAGGGGGCCCAAGAGACCCAGTACTTC
TRBJ1-1 | TRBV5-1 | . | . | CASSLDSKNTEAFF | TGCGCCAGCAGCTTGGACAGCAAGAACACTGAAGCTTTCTTT
TRBJ1-6 | TRBV21-1 | . | . | CASSKGPKGFNSPLHF | TGTGCCAGCAGCAAAGGACCGAAAGGGTTTAATTCACCCCTCCACTTT
TRBJ2-5 | TRBV5-1 | few | . | CASSLEGNQETQYF | TGCGCCAGCAGCTTGGAAGGGAACCAAGAGACCCAGTACTTC
TRBJ1-2 | TRBV5-1 | . | . | CASSLQDGSYGYTF | TGCGCCAGCAGCTTGCAGGATGGCAGCTATGGCTACACCTTC
TRBJ1-4 | TRBV5-1 | few | . | CASSLGHGNEKLFF | TGCGCCAGCAGCTTGGGTCACGGTAATGAAAAACTGTTTTTT
TRBJ2-1 | TRBV5-1 | . | TRBD2 | CASSSASGSSSYNEQFF | TGCGCCAGCAGCTCCGCTAGCGGCTCGAGCTCCTACAATGAGCAGTTCTTC
TRBJ2-3 | TRBV7-2 | few | . | CASSLYTDTQYF | TGTGCCAGCAGCTTATATACAGATACGCAGTATTTT
TRBJ1-4 | TRBV28 | few | . | CASSLTEKLFF | TGTGCCAGCAGTTTGACGGAAAAACTGTTTTTT
TRBJ1-1 | TRBV30 | . | . | CAWTNGGRNTEAFF | TGTGCCTGGACGAACGGGGGAAGGAACACTGAAGCTTTCTTT
TRBJ2-7 | TRBV2 | . | . | CASRVTLGPPYEQYF | TGTGCCAGCAGGGTAACTCTCGGACCACCCTACGAGCAGTACTTC
TRBJ2-1 | TRBV5-4 | . | . | CASSSMAGSYNEQFF | TGTGCCAGCTCGAGTATGGCGGGCTCCTACAATGAGCAGTTCTTC
TRBJ2-7 | TRBV5-1 | . | . | CASSLKGPSYEQYF | TGCGCCAGCAGCTTGAAAGGGCCCTCCTACGAGCAGTACTTC
TRBJ2-1 | TRBV24-1 | once | TRBD2 | CATSDGTSGRNYEQFF | TGTGCCACCAGTGATGGGACTAGCGGGAGAAACTATGAGCAGTTCTTC
TRBJ2-7 | TRBV7-2 | . | . | CASSASSHEQYF | TGTGCCAGCAGCGCTTCTAGTCACGAGCAGTACTTC
TRBJ2-7 | TRBV28 | few | . | CASSLGRDEQYF | TGTGCCAGCAGTTTAGGGCGGGACGAGCAGTACTTC
TRBJ2-1 | TRBV19 | . | . | CASSGGTVSYNEQFF | TGTGCCAGTAGTGGGGGGACAGTCTCCTACAATGAGCAGTTCTTC
TRBJ1-2 | TRBV6-5 | . | . | CASSYSGRAYTF | TGTGCCAGCAGTTACTCGGGCAGGGCCTACACCTTC
TRBJ1-2 | TRBV19 | . | TRBD1 | CASSIRTGPDYGYTF | TGTGCCAGTAGTATCCGGACAGGGCCTGACTATGGCTACACCTTC
TRBJ1-3 | TRBV5-1 | . | . | CASSSSYSSSGNTIYF | TGCGCCAGCAGCTCCAGTTACTCGAGCTCTGGAAACACCATATATTTT
TRBJ1-5 | TRBV2 | . | TRBD1 | CASGQGSGNDQPQHF | TGTGCCAGCGGACAGGGATCGGGCAATGATCAGCCCCAGCATTTT
TRBJ2-1 | TRBV6-1 | . | . | CASSGPVLNSYNEQFF | TGTGCCAGCAGTGGCCCGGTCCTCAACTCCTACAATGAGCAGTTCTTC
TRBJ2-7 | TRBV5-6 | . | . | CASSFRGPGEQYF | TGTGCCAGCAGCTTCAGGGGTCCGGGGGAGCAGTACTTC
TRBJ1-1 | TRBV30 | . | TRBD1 | CAWSAGTGVKAFF | TGTGCCTGGAGTGCAGGGACAGGGGTAAAAGCTTTCTTT
TRBJ2-1 | TRBV11-2 | . | . | CASSSPSYNEQFF | TGTGCCAGCAGCTCCCCATCCTACAATGAGCAGTTCTTC
TRBJ2-1 | TRBV20-1 | once | . | CSASKARGEQFF | TGCAGTGCTAGTAAGGCCCGAGGGGAGCAGTTCTTC
TRBJ1-2 | TRBV28 | . | . | CASSFGTPNYGYTF | TGTGCCAGCAGTTTCGGGACACCGAACTATGGCTACACCTTC
TRBJ2-7 | TRBV3-1/TRBV3-2 | . | TRBD1 | CASSRYRDRGNEQYF | TGTGCCAGCAGCCGTTACCGGGACAGGGGTAACGAGCAGTACTTC
TRBJ1-1 | TRBV3-1/TRBV3-2 | . | TRBD1 | CASSQNIDPGQGEAFF | TGTGCCAGCAGCCAAAATATTGACCCCGGACAGGGGGAAGCTTTCTTT
TRBJ2-7 | TRBV7-9 | medium-sized | . | CASSRGRGDYEQYF | TGTGCCAGCAGCAGAGGTCGGGGCGACTACGAGCAGTACTTC
TRBJ1-2 | TRBV30 | few | . | CAWSVTQVLAGGYTF | TGTGCCTGGAGTGTAACCCAGGTTCTCGCGGGGGGCTACACCTTC
TRBJ2-1 | TRBV21-1 | . | . | CASSTLEGRGYNEQFF | TGTGCCAGCAGTACCCTTGAGGGGAGGGGCTACAATGAGCAGTTCTTC
TRBJ1-1 | TRBV6-5 | . | TRBD1 | CASSLRQGQGTEAFF | TGTGCCAGCAGTCTTAGACAGGGCCAAGGCACTGAAGCTTTCTTT
TRBJ2-1 | TRBV3-1/TRBV3-2 | . | TRBD2 | CASSRTSGSRPEQFF | TGTGCCAGCAGCCGGACTAGCGGGAGTCGTCCTGAGCAGTTCTTC
TRBJ2-5 | TRBV5-6 | once | TRBD2 | CASSTWGGSQETQYF | TGTGCCAGCTCCACTTGGGGGGGTTCCCAAGAGACCCAGTACTTC
TRBJ1-5 | TRBV5-1 | . | . | CASSIGQGGGQPQHF | TGCGCCAGCTCCATCGGGCAGGGTGGGGGTCAGCCCCAGCATTTT
TRBJ2-2 | TRBV30 | . | . | CAWSVIGELFF | TGTGCCTGGAGTGTAATCGGGGAGCTGTTTTTT
TRBJ2-7 | TRBV27 | . | TRBD2 | CASSQSRLAGEEQYF | TGTGCCAGCAGTCAATCCCGGCTAGCGGGGGAAGAGCAGTACTTC
TRBJ2-2 | TRBV3-1/TRBV3-2 | . | TRBD1 | CASSFRTGQGTGELFF | TGTGCCAGCAGCTTTAGGACGGGACAGGGTACCGGGGAGCTGTTTTTT
TRBJ2-7 | TRBV21-1 | . | . | CASSAGLAEQYF | TGTGCCAGCAGCGCAGGACTAGCCGAGCAGTACTTC
TRBJ2-3 | TRBV5-1 | . | TRBD2 | CASSLEVGLAGEDTQYF | TGCGCCAGCAGCTTGGAAGTTGGGCTAGCGGGTGAAGATACGCAGTATTTT
TRBJ2-7 | TRBV28 | . | . | CASSLAGSYEQYF | TGTGCCAGCAGTTTAGCGGGGTCCTACGAGCAGTACTTC